This T cell receptor (beta chain) was sequenced during a study of shared clonotypes between healthy human individuals. This table comes from immunoSEQ multiplex PCR, and its TCRdb copy is limited to in-frame clones, with some not included. The table records around 700,000 clones, roughly 72% of them present only once. Germline V gene data show CDR1 as MNHEY and CDR2 as SMNVEV (reference sequence). This CDR3 has 20 amino acids. The V segment lost 1 base and the J segment 4 bases; nucleotides outside the gene matches: 13. J is TRBJ2-7 and V is TRBV27, with TRBD2 identical over 16 bases. The sample comprised memory CD4+ T cells sorted from blood. The subset denotes: CD45RA-negative fraction. This receptor was taken from a woman aged 25-40 years in good health. Here the CDR3 reads CASSLLRGRGLAGGQYEQYF. DNA of the CDR3: TGTGCCAGCAGTTTATTGAGGGGAAGGGGACTAGCGGGAGGGCAATACGAGCAGTACTTC.